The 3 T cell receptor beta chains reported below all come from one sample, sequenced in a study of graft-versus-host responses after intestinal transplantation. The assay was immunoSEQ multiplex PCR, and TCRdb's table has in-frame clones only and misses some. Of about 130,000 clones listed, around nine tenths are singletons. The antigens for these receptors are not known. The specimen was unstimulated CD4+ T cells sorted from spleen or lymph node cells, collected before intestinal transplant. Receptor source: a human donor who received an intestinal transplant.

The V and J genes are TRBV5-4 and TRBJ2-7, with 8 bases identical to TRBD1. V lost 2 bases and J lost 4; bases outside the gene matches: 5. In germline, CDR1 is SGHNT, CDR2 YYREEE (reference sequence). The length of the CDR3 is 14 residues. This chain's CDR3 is CASSLGQGKYEQYF. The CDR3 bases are TGTGCCAGCAGCTTAGGACAGGGTAAATACGAGCAGTACTTC.

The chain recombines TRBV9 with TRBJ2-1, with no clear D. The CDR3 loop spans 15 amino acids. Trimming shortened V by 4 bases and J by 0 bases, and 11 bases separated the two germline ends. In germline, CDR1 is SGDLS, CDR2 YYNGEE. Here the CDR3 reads CASSSTPSSYNEQFF. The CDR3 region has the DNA TGTGCCAGCAGCTCAACTCCCAGCTCCTACAATGAGCAGTTCTTC.

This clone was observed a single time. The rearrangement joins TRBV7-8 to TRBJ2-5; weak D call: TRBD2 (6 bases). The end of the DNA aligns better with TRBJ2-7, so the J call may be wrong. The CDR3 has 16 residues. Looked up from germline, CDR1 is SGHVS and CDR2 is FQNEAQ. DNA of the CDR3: TGTGCCAGCAGCTTCGGGCTAGCGCCGAGCTCCTACGAGCAGTACTTC. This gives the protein CASSFGLAPSSYEQYF.